This T cell receptor (beta chain) was recorded in a study of T cells in Graves' hyperthyroidism and ophthalmopathy. Overall study context: Peripheral blood was obtained at initial diagnosis, preceding any treatment.

TCR beta CDR3 region amplification was performed from RNA transcripts. Carried out on the TCR CDR3, a first-round RT-PCR used the HTBI primer set. TCRdb redid the calling of the multiplex PCR reads with MiXCR, one entry per CDR3 protein. Of about 840,000 distinct CDR3 sequences listed, roughly 40% are singletons. Orbital computed tomography, thyroid ultrasound, serum thyroxine and TRAb, and clinical symptoms together informed the diagnoses. Trimming took 3 bases from V and 4 from J, leaving 13 bases between them. Germline V lookup: CDR1 SGHTA, CDR2 FQGTGA. This CDR3 is 14 amino acids long. The sequenced sample was blood. This TCR came from a man aged 18 to 29 with Graves' hyperthyroidism. The J gene is TRBJ2-7, the V gene TRBV7-3; D is unresolved. Here the CDR3 DNA reads TGTGCCAGCAGCTTCGCGGTTGCGGAGTACGAGCAGTACTTC. It translates to CASSFAVAEYEQYF.